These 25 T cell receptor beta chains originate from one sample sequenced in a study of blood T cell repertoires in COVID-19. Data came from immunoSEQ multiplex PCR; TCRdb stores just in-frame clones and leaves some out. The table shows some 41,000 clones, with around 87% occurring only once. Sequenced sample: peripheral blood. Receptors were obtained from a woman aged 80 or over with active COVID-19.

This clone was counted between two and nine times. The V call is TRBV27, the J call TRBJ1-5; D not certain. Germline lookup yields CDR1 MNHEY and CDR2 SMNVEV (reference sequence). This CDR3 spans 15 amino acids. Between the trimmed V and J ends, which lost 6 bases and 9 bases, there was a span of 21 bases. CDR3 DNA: TGTGCCAGCAGCCAAACGGGAGGGTGGGCGAGGCCCCAGCATTTT. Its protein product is CASSQTGGWARPQHF.

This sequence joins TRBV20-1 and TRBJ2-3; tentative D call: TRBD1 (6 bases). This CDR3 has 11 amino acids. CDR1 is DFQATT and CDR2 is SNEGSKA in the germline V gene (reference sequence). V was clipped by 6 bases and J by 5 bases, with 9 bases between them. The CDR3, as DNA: TGCAGTGCAGAGGACAGAGATACGCAGTATTTT. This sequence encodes CSAEDRDTQYF.

CDR3 bases: TGTGCCAGCTCACCACCGAGGGCAGGGGCATCCTACGAGCAGTACTTC. Translated, it gives CASSPPRAGASYEQYF. The chain couples TRBV18 to TRBJ2-7; TRBD1 is a possible D gene (6 bases). V was trimmed by 0 bases and J by 1 base, leaving 13 bases between them. Per the germline V gene, CDR1 is KGHSH and CDR2 is LQKENI. The CDR3 spans 16 residues.

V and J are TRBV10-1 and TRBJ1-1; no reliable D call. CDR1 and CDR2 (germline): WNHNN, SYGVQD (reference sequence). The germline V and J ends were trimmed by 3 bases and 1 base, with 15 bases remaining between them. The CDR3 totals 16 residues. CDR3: CASSDRLIEGNTEAFF. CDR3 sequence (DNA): TGCGCCAGCAGTGATCGACTAATCGAAGGGAACACTGAAGCTTTCTTT.

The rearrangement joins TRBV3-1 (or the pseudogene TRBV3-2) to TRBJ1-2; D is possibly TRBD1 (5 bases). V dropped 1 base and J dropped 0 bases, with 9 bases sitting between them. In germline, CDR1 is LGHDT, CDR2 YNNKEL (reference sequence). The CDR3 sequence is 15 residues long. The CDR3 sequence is CASSQVRGTNYGYTF. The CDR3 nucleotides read TGTGCCAGCAGCCAAGTTCGGGGGACTAACTATGGCTACACCTTC.

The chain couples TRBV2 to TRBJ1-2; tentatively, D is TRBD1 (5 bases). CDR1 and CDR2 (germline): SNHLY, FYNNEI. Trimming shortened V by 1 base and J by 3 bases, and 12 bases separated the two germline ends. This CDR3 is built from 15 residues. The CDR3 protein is CASSEGGGRDYGYTF. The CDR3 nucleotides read TGTGCCAGCAGTGAAGGTGGGGGGAGAGACTATGGCTACACCTTC.

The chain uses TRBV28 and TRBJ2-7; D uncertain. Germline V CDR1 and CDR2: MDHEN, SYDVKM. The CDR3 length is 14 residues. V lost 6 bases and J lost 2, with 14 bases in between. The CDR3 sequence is CASRPPGPAYEQYF. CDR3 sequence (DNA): TGTGCCAGCAGACCCCCTGGGCCCGCCTACGAGCAGTACTTC.

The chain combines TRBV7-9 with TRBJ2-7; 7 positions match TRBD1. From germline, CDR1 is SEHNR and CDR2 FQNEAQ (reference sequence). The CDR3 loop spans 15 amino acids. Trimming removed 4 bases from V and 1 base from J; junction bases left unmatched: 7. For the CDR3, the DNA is TGTGCCAGCAGCTCACCCGGGACAGCATCCTACGAGCAGTACTTC. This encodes CASSSPGTASYEQYF.

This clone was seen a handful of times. The CDR3 region is CASSSPGTGNTIYF. The CDR3 DNA reads as TGTGCCAGCAGTTCGCCAGGGACTGGAAACACCATATATTTT. The V and J genes are TRBV2 and TRBJ1-3; D is perhaps TRBD1 (5 bases). This CDR3 contains 14 residues. Trimming took 5 bases from V and 2 from J, leaving 10 bases between them. Germline CDR1 and CDR2: SNHLY and FYNNEI.

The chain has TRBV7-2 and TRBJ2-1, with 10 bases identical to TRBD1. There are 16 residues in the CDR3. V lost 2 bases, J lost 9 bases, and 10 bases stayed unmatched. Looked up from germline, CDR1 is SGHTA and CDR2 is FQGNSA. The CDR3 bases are TGTGCCAGCAGCTTACTGGGGACAGGGGTCGTCAGTGAGCAGTTCTTC. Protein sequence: CASSLLGTGVVSEQFF.

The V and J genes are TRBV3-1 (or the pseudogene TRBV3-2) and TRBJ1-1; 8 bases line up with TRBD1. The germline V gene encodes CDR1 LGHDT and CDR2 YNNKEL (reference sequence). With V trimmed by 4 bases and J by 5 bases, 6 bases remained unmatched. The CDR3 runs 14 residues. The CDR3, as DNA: TGTGCCAGCAGCCCCCGACAGGGGCGTACTGAAGCTTTCTTT. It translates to CASSPRQGRTEAFF.

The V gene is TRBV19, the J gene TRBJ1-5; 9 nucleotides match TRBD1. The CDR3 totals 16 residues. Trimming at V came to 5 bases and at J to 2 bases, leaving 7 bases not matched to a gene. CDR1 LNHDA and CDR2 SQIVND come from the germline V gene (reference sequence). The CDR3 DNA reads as TGTGCCAGTAGTCAATGGGGACAGGGCCGCAATCAGCCCCAGCATTTT. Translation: CASSQWGQGRNQPQHF.

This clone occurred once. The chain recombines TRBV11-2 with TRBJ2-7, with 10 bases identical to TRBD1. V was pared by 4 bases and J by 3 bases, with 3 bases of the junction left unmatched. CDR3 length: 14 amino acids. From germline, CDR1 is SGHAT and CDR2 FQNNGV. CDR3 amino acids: CASSSRTGGYEQYF. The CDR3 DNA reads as TGTGCCAGCAGCTCAAGGACAGGGGGCTACGAGCAGTACTTC.

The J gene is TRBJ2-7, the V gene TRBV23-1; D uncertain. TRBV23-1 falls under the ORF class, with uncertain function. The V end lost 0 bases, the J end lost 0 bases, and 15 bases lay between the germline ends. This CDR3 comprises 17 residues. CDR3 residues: CASSQSPALESSYEQYF. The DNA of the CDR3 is TGCGCCAGCAGTCAATCACCGGCACTGGAGAGCTCCTACGAGCAGTACTTC.

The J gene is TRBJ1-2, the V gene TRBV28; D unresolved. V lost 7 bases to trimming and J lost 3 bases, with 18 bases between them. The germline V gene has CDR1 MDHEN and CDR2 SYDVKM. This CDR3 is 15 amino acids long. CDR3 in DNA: TGTGCCAGCACTAAAGACCCGGGGATGTACTATGGCTACACCTTC. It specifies CASTKDPGMYYGYTF.

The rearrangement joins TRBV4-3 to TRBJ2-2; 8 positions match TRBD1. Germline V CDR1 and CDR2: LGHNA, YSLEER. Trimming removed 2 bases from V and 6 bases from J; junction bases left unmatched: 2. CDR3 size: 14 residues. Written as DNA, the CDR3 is TGCGCCAGCAGCCAACCGGACAGGGCCGGGGAGCTGTTTTTT. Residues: CASSQPDRAGELFF.

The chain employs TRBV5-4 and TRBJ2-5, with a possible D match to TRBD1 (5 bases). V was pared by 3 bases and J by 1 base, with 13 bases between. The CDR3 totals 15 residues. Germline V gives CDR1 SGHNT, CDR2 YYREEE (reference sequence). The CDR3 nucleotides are TGTGCCAGCAGCTCGAAGGACAAACCCCAAGAGACCCAGTACTTC. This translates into CASSSKDKPQETQYF.

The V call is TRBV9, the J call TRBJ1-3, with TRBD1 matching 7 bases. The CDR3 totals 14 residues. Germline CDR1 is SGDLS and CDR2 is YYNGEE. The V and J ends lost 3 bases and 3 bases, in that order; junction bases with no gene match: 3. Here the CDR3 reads CASSAPGGGNTIYF. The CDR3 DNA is TGTGCCAGCAGCGCCCCAGGGGGTGGAAACACCATATATTTT.

The CDR3 DNA is TGTGCCAGCAGCCCAGTCGGGGGGACTGAAGCTTTCTTT. Its protein product is CASSPVGGTEAFF. This chain joins TRBV5-4 and TRBJ1-1, with a possible D match to TRBD1 (5 bases). Trimming cost V 4 bases and J 5 bases, with 12 bases left between them. This CDR3 has 13 amino acids. Per germline, CDR1 SGHNT and CDR2 YYREEE (reference sequence).

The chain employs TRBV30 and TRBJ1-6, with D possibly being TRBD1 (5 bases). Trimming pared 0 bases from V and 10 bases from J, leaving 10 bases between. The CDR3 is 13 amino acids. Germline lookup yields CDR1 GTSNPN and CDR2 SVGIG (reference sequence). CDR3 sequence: CAWSVFGGSPLHF. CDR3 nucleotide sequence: TGTGCCTGGAGTGTATTCGGGGGGTCACCCCTCCACTTT. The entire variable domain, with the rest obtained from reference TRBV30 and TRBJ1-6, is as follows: SQTIHQWPATLVQPVGSPLSLECTVEGTSNPNLYWYRQAAGRGLQLLFYSVGIGQISSEVPQNLSASRPQDRQFILSSKKLLLSDSGFYLCAWSVFGGSPLHFGNGTRLTVT.

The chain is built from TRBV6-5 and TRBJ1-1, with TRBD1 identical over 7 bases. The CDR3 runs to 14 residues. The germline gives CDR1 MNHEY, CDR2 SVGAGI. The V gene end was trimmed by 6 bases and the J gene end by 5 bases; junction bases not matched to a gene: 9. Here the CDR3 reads CASRPTGRETEAFF. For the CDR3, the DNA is TGTGCCAGCAGACCGACAGGGCGAGAGACTGAAGCTTTCTTT.

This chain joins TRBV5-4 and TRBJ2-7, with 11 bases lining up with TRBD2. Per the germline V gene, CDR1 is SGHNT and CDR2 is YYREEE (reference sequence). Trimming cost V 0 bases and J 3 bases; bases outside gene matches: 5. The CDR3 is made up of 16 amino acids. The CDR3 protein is CASSLGLAGTYYEQYF. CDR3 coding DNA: TGTGCCAGCAGCTTGGGACTAGCGGGGACCTACTACGAGCAGTACTTC.

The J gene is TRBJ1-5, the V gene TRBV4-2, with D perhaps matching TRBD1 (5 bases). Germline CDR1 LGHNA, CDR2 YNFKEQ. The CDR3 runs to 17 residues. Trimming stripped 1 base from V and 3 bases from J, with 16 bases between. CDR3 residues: CASSQVVGAGSNQPQHF. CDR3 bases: TGTGCCAGCAGCCAAGTCGTAGGGGCGGGATCCAATCAGCCCCAGCATTTT.

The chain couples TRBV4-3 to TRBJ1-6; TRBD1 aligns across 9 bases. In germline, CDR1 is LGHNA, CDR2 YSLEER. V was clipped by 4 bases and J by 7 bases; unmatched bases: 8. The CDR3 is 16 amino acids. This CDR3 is CASSPRRDRVNSPLHF. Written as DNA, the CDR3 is TGCGCCAGCAGCCCGCGGCGGGACAGGGTAAATTCACCCCTCCACTTT.

The CDR3 DNA follows: TGTGCCAGCAGCACCCAAATCGGACAGTTTTCACCCCTCCACTTT. This codes for CASSTQIGQFSPLHF. V usage is TRBV7-2 and J usage is TRBJ1-6, with D perhaps matching TRBD1 (6 bases). Germline CDR1 reads SGHTA; CDR2 reads FQGNSA. V gave up 5 bases and J gave up 9 bases, with 17 bases separating them. CDR3 size: 15 residues.